This T cell receptor (beta chain) was sequenced for a study of CD8 T cells in Susac syndrome. CD8+ and CD4+ T cells from blood underwent TCR beta sequencing, which was carried out in a high-throughput format. V was clipped by 3 bases and J by 5 bases, with 12 bases between them. The CDR3 contains 13 residues. Per the germline V gene, CDR1 is SGDLS and CDR2 is YYNGEE. The authors reverse transcribed about 0.5 to 1 ug RNA with random hexamers. MiXCR, run by TCRdb on the immunoSEQ multiplex PCR reads, gives a single entry per CDR3 protein. The sample has 84,000 or so distinct CDR3 sequences; 94% are singletons.

The genes are TRBV9 and TRBJ2-7; D call uncertain. The sequence came from a human donor with Susac syndrome. The specimen sequenced was CD8+ T cells from PBMCs. CDR3 in DNA: TGTGCCAGCAGCGACCCCAACAGTGACGAGCAGTACTTC. This sequence encodes CASSDPNSDEQYF.